A selection of T cell receptor beta chains follows, all from one sample in a study of blood T cell repertoires in COVID-19. Repertoires were generated with immunoSEQ multiplex PCR, while TCRdb's copy carries only in-frame clones and drops some. Of approximately 240,000 clones detected, approximately 80% appear once; the ten largest clones hold about 4%. Sequenced sample: peripheral blood. Receptor source: a woman in her forties with active or convalescent COVID-19. Each CDR3 is given with its conserved first and last residue. The order of the fields is V gene, J gene, clone size, CDR3 length, D gene, CDR3 protein, CDR3 DNA. A D gene is named only where the DNA matches it firmly. Clone size, where shown, is once, few, many, or a class for clones that have expanded.

v_call: TRBV30
j_call: TRBJ1-3
clone_size: NA
cdr3_length: 14
d_call: NA
cdr3_aa: CARGEGGTGNTIYF
cdr3_nt: TGTGCCCGCGGAGAGGGGGGGACTGGAAACACCATATATTTT

v_call: TRBV19
j_call: TRBJ1-1
clone_size: NA
cdr3_length: 14
d_call: TRBD1
cdr3_aa: CASSLGGGYTEAFF
cdr3_nt: TGTGCCAGTTCTCTAGGGGGCGGATATACTGAAGCTTTCTTT

v_call: TRBV4-1
j_call: TRBJ2-5
clone_size: NA
cdr3_length: 15
d_call: TRBD1
cdr3_aa: CASSQDNRGSETQYF
cdr3_nt: TGCGCCAGCAGCCAAGATAACAGGGGTTCAGAGACCCAGTACTTC

v_call: TRBV19
j_call: TRBJ2-5
clone_size: NA
cdr3_length: 16
d_call: NA
cdr3_aa: CASSIRNRVGIETQYF
cdr3_nt: TGTGCCAGTAGTATCCGAAACAGGGTCGGGATCGAGACCCAGTACTTC

v_call: TRBV4-1
j_call: TRBJ2-2
clone_size: few
cdr3_length: 17
d_call: NA
cdr3_aa: CASSPQGGAGGTGELFF
cdr3_nt: TGCGCCAGCAGCCCGCAGGGCGGGGCGGGTGGTACCGGGGAGCTGTTTTTT

v_call: TRBV19
j_call: TRBJ1-1
clone_size: NA
cdr3_length: 14
d_call: TRBD1
cdr3_aa: CASLDRGPNTEAFF
cdr3_nt: TGTGCCAGTTTGGACAGGGGCCCGAACACTGAAGCTTTCTTT

v_call: TRBV7-8
j_call: TRBJ1-2
clone_size: few
cdr3_length: 16
d_call: TRBD1
cdr3_aa: CASSLGTGGWGYGYTF
cdr3_nt: TGTGCCAGCAGCTTAGGCACAGGGGGCTGGGGTTATGGCTACACCTTC

v_call: TRBV18
j_call: TRBJ1-2
clone_size: NA
cdr3_length: 14
d_call: TRBD1
cdr3_aa: CASSPGQGGFGYTF
cdr3_nt: TGTGCCAGCTCCCCAGGACAGGGTGGCTTTGGCTACACCTTC

v_call: TRBV19
j_call: TRBJ1-1
clone_size: NA
cdr3_length: 16
d_call: NA
cdr3_aa: CASSRAGSRVNTEAFF
cdr3_nt: TGTGCCAGTAGTCGAGCGGGGTCGAGAGTGAACACTGAAGCTTTCTTT

v_call: TRBV28
j_call: TRBJ1-3
clone_size: NA
cdr3_length: 16
d_call: NA
cdr3_aa: CASSSPYLVTGNTIYF
cdr3_nt: TGTGCCAGCAGTTCGCCCTACTTAGTAACTGGAAACACCATATATTTT

v_call: TRBV7-3
j_call: TRBJ2-5
clone_size: NA
cdr3_length: 14
d_call: NA
cdr3_aa: CASSPQGLEETQYF
cdr3_nt: TGTGCCAGCAGCCCCCAGGGACTCGAAGAGACCCAGTACTTC

v_call: TRBV6-6
j_call: TRBJ1-2
clone_size: few
cdr3_length: 11
d_call: NA
cdr3_aa: CASSSQGGYTF
cdr3_nt: TGTGCCAGCAGTTCCCAGGGAGGCTACACCTTC

v_call: TRBV25-1
j_call: TRBJ1-6
clone_size: few
cdr3_length: 18
d_call: TRBD1
cdr3_aa: CASSTTTGGFSLGSPLHF
cdr3_nt: TGTGCCAGCAGTACTACAACAGGGGGCTTCTCTCTGGGGTCACCCCTCCACTTT

v_call: TRBV28
j_call: TRBJ2-3
clone_size: NA
cdr3_length: 14
d_call: TRBD1
cdr3_aa: CASSFGTGRDTQYF
cdr3_nt: TGTGCCAGCAGTTTCGGGACAGGAAGAGATACGCAGTATTTT

v_call: TRBV19
j_call: TRBJ1-6
clone_size: NA
cdr3_length: 15
d_call: TRBD1
cdr3_aa: CASSLQGAEDSPLHF
cdr3_nt: TGTGCCAGTAGTCTACAGGGGGCTGAGGATTCACCCCTCCACTTT

v_call: TRBV3-1/TRBV3-2
j_call: TRBJ2-3
clone_size: NA
cdr3_length: 16
d_call: TRBD2
cdr3_aa: CASSVIAGGLGDTQYF
cdr3_nt: TGTGCCAGCAGTGTCATAGCGGGGGGGCTGGGTGATACGCAGTATTTT

v_call: TRBV28
j_call: TRBJ1-3
clone_size: NA
cdr3_length: 15
d_call: TRBD1
cdr3_aa: CASRRDRGSGNTIYF
cdr3_nt: TGTGCCAGCAGGAGGGACAGGGGATCGGGAAACACCATATATTTT

v_call: TRBV4-1
j_call: TRBJ1-2
clone_size: NA
cdr3_length: 13
d_call: NA
cdr3_aa: CASSTWGVGGYTF
cdr3_nt: TGCGCCAGCAGCACCTGGGGGGTTGGCGGCTACACCTTC

v_call: TRBV28
j_call: TRBJ1-5
clone_size: NA
cdr3_length: 15
d_call: NA
cdr3_aa: CASSGREGSNQPQHF
cdr3_nt: TGTGCCAGCAGTGGCCGGGAGGGGAGCAATCAGCCCCAGCATTTT

v_call: TRBV6-5
j_call: TRBJ1-1
clone_size: NA
cdr3_length: 12
d_call: TRBD1
cdr3_aa: CASGDRNTEAFF
cdr3_nt: TGTGCCAGCGGGGACAGGAACACTGAAGCTTTCTTT

v_call: TRBV5-1
j_call: TRBJ1-2
clone_size: few
cdr3_length: 14
d_call: TRBD1
cdr3_aa: CASSATTGDYGYTF
cdr3_nt: TGCGCCAGCAGCGCCACCACAGGGGACTATGGCTACACCTTC

v_call: TRBV23-1
j_call: TRBJ2-2
clone_size: NA
cdr3_length: 14
d_call: TRBD1
cdr3_aa: CASSQTGGKGELFF
cdr3_nt: TGCGCCAGCAGTCAAACAGGGGGCAAAGGGGAGCTGTTTTTT

v_call: TRBV28
j_call: TRBJ1-2
clone_size: NA
cdr3_length: 12
d_call: NA
cdr3_aa: CASTRQGYGYTF
cdr3_nt: TGTGCCAGCACCCGGCAGGGCTATGGCTACACCTTC

v_call: TRBV15
j_call: TRBJ2-7
clone_size: NA
cdr3_length: 15
d_call: NA
cdr3_aa: CATSRDDSGTYEQYF
cdr3_nt: TGTGCCACCAGCAGAGATGACTCAGGGACCTACGAGCAGTACTTC

v_call: TRBV13
j_call: TRBJ2-2
clone_size: NA
cdr3_length: 17
d_call: TRBD2
cdr3_aa: CASSTNTLAENTGELFF
cdr3_nt: TGTGCCAGCAGCACTAACACCCTAGCGGAGAACACCGGGGAGCTGTTTTTT

v_call: TRBV28
j_call: TRBJ2-2
clone_size: NA
cdr3_length: 15
d_call: NA
cdr3_aa: CASSRLTTNTGELFF
cdr3_nt: TGTGCCAGCAGTAGACTGACTACGAACACCGGGGAGCTGTTTTTT

v_call: TRBV6-5
j_call: TRBJ1-2
clone_size: once
cdr3_length: 14
d_call: NA
cdr3_aa: CASSYGQGLDGYTF
cdr3_nt: TGTGCCAGCAGTTACGGGCAGGGGTTAGATGGCTACACCTTC

v_call: TRBV21-1
j_call: TRBJ1-2
clone_size: NA
cdr3_length: 15
d_call: NA
cdr3_aa: CASSSPGNFLYGYTF
cdr3_nt: TGTGCCAGCAGCAGCCCCGGGAACTTCCTCTATGGCTACACCTTC

v_call: TRBV2
j_call: TRBJ1-1
clone_size: once
cdr3_length: 15
d_call: TRBD1
cdr3_aa: CASSEREGAATEAFF
cdr3_nt: TGTGCCAGCAGTGAGCGGGAGGGGGCGGCTACTGAAGCTTTCTTT

v_call: TRBV30
j_call: TRBJ1-5
clone_size: NA
cdr3_length: 12
d_call: NA
cdr3_aa: CAWSIQYQPQHF
cdr3_nt: TGTGCCTGGAGCATTCAATATCAGCCCCAGCATTTT

v_call: TRBV4-1
j_call: TRBJ1-5
clone_size: NA
cdr3_length: 14
d_call: NA
cdr3_aa: CASSQDQGNQPQHF
cdr3_nt: TGCGCCAGCAGCCAAGATCAGGGCAATCAGCCCCAGCATTTT

v_call: TRBV19
j_call: TRBJ1-1
clone_size: NA
cdr3_length: 11
d_call: NA
cdr3_aa: CAIGMNTEAFF
cdr3_nt: TGTGCCATCGGTATGAACACTGAAGCTTTCTTT

v_call: TRBV5-1
j_call: TRBJ1-3
clone_size: NA
cdr3_length: 15
d_call: NA
cdr3_aa: CASSATGVGGNTIYF
cdr3_nt: TGCGCCAGCAGCGCGACCGGGGTAGGCGGAAACACCATATATTTT

v_call: TRBV10-3
j_call: TRBJ1-6
clone_size: NA
cdr3_length: 16
d_call: TRBD1
cdr3_aa: CATRGGRSSYNSPLHF
cdr3_nt: TGTGCCACCAGGGGGGGTAGGAGCTCCTATAATTCACCCCTCCACTTT

v_call: TRBV30
j_call: TRBJ2-1
clone_size: NA
cdr3_length: 12
d_call: TRBD2
cdr3_aa: CAAGGPKNEQFF
cdr3_nt: TGTGCTGCGGGGGGGCCGAAAAATGAGCAGTTCTTC

v_call: TRBV14
j_call: TRBJ1-1
clone_size: NA
cdr3_length: 13
d_call: NA
cdr3_aa: CASRLNGLTEAFF
cdr3_nt: TGTGCCAGCAGACTGAACGGACTCACTGAAGCTTTCTTT

v_call: TRBV19
j_call: TRBJ2-7
clone_size: NA
cdr3_length: 15
d_call: TRBD2
cdr3_aa: CASSANRREIGEQYF
cdr3_nt: TGTGCCAGTAGTGCGAATAGGCGGGAGATCGGCGAGCAGTACTTC

v_call: TRBV21-1
j_call: TRBJ2-7
clone_size: many
cdr3_length: 16
d_call: NA
cdr3_aa: CASSKVSWGQGNEQYF
cdr3_nt: NA

v_call: TRBV12-3/TRBV12-4
j_call: TRBJ1-1
clone_size: many
cdr3_length: 13
d_call: NA
cdr3_aa: CASREGKNTEAFF
cdr3_nt: TGTGCCAGCCGGGAGGGTAAGAACACTGAAGCTTTCTTT

v_call: TRBV30
j_call: TRBJ1-4
clone_size: NA
cdr3_length: 13
d_call: NA
cdr3_aa: CAWNRQGGEKLFF
cdr3_nt: TGTGCCTGGAACCGGCAGGGAGGTGAAAAACTGTTTTTT

v_call: TRBV20-1
j_call: TRBJ2-2
clone_size: NA
cdr3_length: 14
d_call: TRBD2
cdr3_aa: CSASFQRGGRELFF
cdr3_nt: TGCAGTGCTAGTTTCCAGCGGGGGGGCCGGGAGCTGTTTTTT

v_call: TRBV5-1
j_call: TRBJ2-3
clone_size: NA
cdr3_length: 15
d_call: NA
cdr3_aa: CASSLEQSRTDTQYF
cdr3_nt: TGCGCCAGCAGCTTGGAACAGAGCCGCACAGATACGCAGTATTTT

v_call: TRBV6-5
j_call: TRBJ1-1
clone_size: NA
cdr3_length: 14
d_call: NA
cdr3_aa: CASSWGVANTEAFF
cdr3_nt: TGTGCCAGCAGTTGGGGGGTTGCGAACACTGAAGCTTTCTTT

v_call: TRBV18
j_call: TRBJ1-6
clone_size: NA
cdr3_length: 15
d_call: TRBD1
cdr3_aa: CASSPYGTGNSPLHF
cdr3_nt: TGTGCCAGCTCACCTTATGGGACAGGGAATTCACCCCTCCACTTT

v_call: TRBV7-2
j_call: TRBJ1-1
clone_size: few
cdr3_length: 13
d_call: NA
cdr3_aa: CASILGVGTEAFF
cdr3_nt: TGTGCCAGCATTTTAGGGGTTGGAACTGAAGCTTTCTTT

v_call: TRBV6-2/TRBV6-3
j_call: TRBJ2-7
clone_size: NA
cdr3_length: 18
d_call: TRBD2
cdr3_aa: CASSYPAGLRGSSYEQYF
cdr3_nt: TGTGCCAGCAGTTACCCGGCGGGTTTGCGGGGGAGCTCCTACGAGCAGTACTTC

v_call: TRBV2
j_call: TRBJ2-3
clone_size: NA
cdr3_length: 18
d_call: NA
cdr3_aa: CASSEPSGGVHHTDTQYF
cdr3_nt: TGTGCCAGCAGTGAGCCCTCCGGGGGAGTCCACCACACAGATACGCAGTATTTT

v_call: TRBV7-3
j_call: TRBJ2-3
clone_size: NA
cdr3_length: 16
d_call: NA
cdr3_aa: CASSLRGRGTADTQYF
cdr3_nt: TGTGCCAGCAGCTTACGGGGCAGGGGTACGGCAGATACGCAGTATTTT

v_call: TRBV6-1
j_call: TRBJ1-2
clone_size: NA
cdr3_length: 15
d_call: TRBD1
cdr3_aa: CASSEWDRAFYGYTF
cdr3_nt: TGTGCCAGCAGTGAATGGGACAGAGCGTTCTATGGCTACACCTTC

v_call: TRBV7-3
j_call: TRBJ2-7
clone_size: NA
cdr3_length: 13
d_call: NA
cdr3_aa: CASRPSPGAEQYF
cdr3_nt: TGTGCCAGCAGGCCTTCCCCAGGGGCCGAGCAGTACTTC

v_call: TRBV3-1/TRBV3-2
j_call: TRBJ2-3
clone_size: once
cdr3_length: 16
d_call: NA
cdr3_aa: CASSQDVRQITDTQYF
cdr3_nt: TGTGCCAGCAGCCAGGACGTCCGACAGATTACAGATACGCAGTATTTT

v_call: TRBV5-5
j_call: TRBJ2-2
clone_size: NA
cdr3_length: 13
d_call: NA
cdr3_aa: CASSWRGPGELFF
cdr3_nt: TGTGCCAGCAGCTGGAGGGGGCCCGGGGAGCTGTTTTTT

v_call: TRBV29-1
j_call: TRBJ1-2
clone_size: NA
cdr3_length: 14
d_call: NA
cdr3_aa: CSVALDRRGHGYTF
cdr3_nt: TGCAGCGTTGCGCTGGACCGGCGGGGCCATGGCTACACCTTC

v_call: TRBV6-5
j_call: TRBJ2-7
clone_size: once
cdr3_length: 13
d_call: TRBD1
cdr3_aa: CASRRQGAYEQYF
cdr3_nt: TGTGCCAGCAGACGACAGGGGGCCTACGAGCAGTACTTC

v_call: TRBV28
j_call: TRBJ1-3
clone_size: NA
cdr3_length: 14
d_call: NA
cdr3_aa: CASSSRGYGNTIYF
cdr3_nt: TGTGCCAGCAGTTCCAGGGGTTACGGAAACACCATATATTTT

v_call: TRBV19
j_call: TRBJ1-6
clone_size: NA
cdr3_length: 13
d_call: NA
cdr3_aa: CASRSSYNSPLHF
cdr3_nt: TGTGCCAGTAGGAGCTCCTATAATTCACCCCTCCACTTT

v_call: TRBV6-5
j_call: TRBJ1-1
clone_size: NA
cdr3_length: 13
d_call: NA
cdr3_aa: CASSRTENTEAFF
cdr3_nt: TGTGCCAGCAGTAGGACAGAGAACACTGAAGCTTTCTTT

v_call: TRBV5-6
j_call: TRBJ1-1
clone_size: NA
cdr3_length: 13
d_call: NA
cdr3_aa: CASSLRSNTEAFF
cdr3_nt: TGTGCCAGCAGCTTACGGTCGAACACTGAAGCTTTCTTT

v_call: TRBV5-1
j_call: TRBJ2-1
clone_size: NA
cdr3_length: 16
d_call: NA
cdr3_aa: CASSLLGQNADNEQFF
cdr3_nt: TGCGCCAGCAGCTTGCTTGGACAGAACGCAGACAATGAGCAGTTCTTC